The sequence of this T cell receptor (beta chain) was determined in a study of shared clonotypes between healthy human individuals (dated by TCRdb to the early 2020s). Regarding the complete study: The cohort included three men and two women between 18 and 49 years of age. Different laboratories and diverse techniques were used to prepare libraries and sequence TCR repertoires, to increase sequencing depth and limit assay-specific biases. Per donor, leukapheresis produced somewhere between about 0.8 and 9 billion PBMCs. For each donor, CD4 naive and CD4 memory were each run on three plates, CD8 naive on two plates, and CD8 memory on one plate. To estimate repertoire size and how much clonotype sharing occurs between individuals, the study deeply sequenced the blood TCR repertoires of roughly 5 healthy adults. Study-level results and caveats: Pairwise subsampling indicated that sequencing depth was expected to affect the degree of clonotype sharing among donors. Across four donors, approximately 5% of naive CD4, 3% to 4% of naive CD8, under 2.5% of memory CD4, and approximately 0.42% of memory CD8 clonotypes were shared. Because the study included a small number of donors, the genetic and exposure-history diversity represented was limited. Larger estimated clonotype richness was generally found for naive subsets than for memory subsets. Compared with non-shared clonotypes, clonotypes shared by all four sorted-subset donors had higher generation probabilities. Sampling was limited to blood, and TCR repertoires in tissue likely differ from TCR repertoires in blood. Incomplete sequencing was indicated by rarefaction of sorted-subset datasets, despite the large sequencing depth.

The CDR3, from cysteine to phenylalanine, totals 13 residues. CDR3 DNA is the only sequence kept; it has 39 bases, read in frame from the first base. This clone was detected only once. What antigen it recognizes has not been identified. It has no much larger one-base neighbor in the sample; base qualities were not kept. The donors were healthy, HIV-negative adults who had no recently reported acute infections or vaccinations. Every donor was a Caucasian adult residing in Nashville, Tennessee, USA. CD4+ T cells were enriched through magnetic negative selection, after which naive cells were positively selected on CD45RA and the remaining negative fraction served as the memory subset. Blood was collected by leukapheresis, and PBMCs were isolated by Ficoll-Histopaque density gradient centrifugation and then cryopreserved in liquid nitrogen vapor phase. Purity and quantity of every magnetically sorted T cell population were checked by analytical flow cytometry. Each sorted fraction had its genomic DNA isolated and then quantified by UV absorbance on a Nanodrop 2000c.

Using the deep immunoSEQ assay, multiplex PCR amplified TCR CDR3 regions from genomic DNA. For each cell subset, the extracted genomic DNA was distributed evenly across all wells of several immunoSEQ 96-well plates, and each plate served as one replicate. For sorted subsets, approximately 0.2 ug of genomic DNA, equivalent to 25,000 to 35,000 T cell genomes, went into each replicate PCR. Purified libraries were quantified with a Qubit 3.0 fluorometer, sized on a Bioanalyzer 2100, and re-quantified with the KAPA Library Quantification kit. Every immunoSEQ 96-well plate was sequenced on a dedicated single-read 150-cycle Illumina NextSeq 550 flow cell. Concerning the study's data processing: The immunoSEQ output contained only junctional sequences without quality scores, so filtering could not match that applied to full-length reads. Sequences were annotated with PyIR, a Python wrapper for IgBLAST v1.9, and V/J genes and CDR3 were assigned using IMGT germline references. Any read was removed if the V/J assignment was weak (E-value above 1e-6), the CDR3 was missing, or the read contained stop codons, out-of-frame junctions, or ambiguous translated residues. V3J clonotypes were defined as sequences sharing an identical inferred V gene, J gene, and CDR3 amino acid sequence. Percentage overlap between repertoires was calculated by dividing the number of shared unique clonotypes by the size of the smaller repertoire. Repertoire richness was assessed with RTK rarefaction, the Chao1 estimator, and Recon v2.1 estimates of unobserved clonotypes. Generation probabilities were computed with OLGA for all TCRbeta clonotypes obtained by the gDNA method from several donors. Here the immuneACCESS table is served through TCRdb, limited to in-frame sequences with V and J called. Missing clones are a known gap in these copies; in checked studies unresolved V genes cover under half, and the rest lacks a known reason. V and J calls and clone size come straight from that table; D and trimming were deduced from the DNA. The table for this sample lists some 1 million clones; around 75% of them were counted only once. The ten largest clonotypes hold 1.5% of the sample.

The sample consisted of memory CD4+ T cells sorted from blood. The cell subset or site label, as the study defines it: CD45RA-negative fraction. The sequence is built from TRBV21-1 and TRBJ2-7; no check of the table's D call, TRBD1, against the DNA was made. TRBV21-1 is designated a pseudogene. This TCR came from a man younger than 35 in good health. The CDR3 here reads CARTGTGVYEQYF. The DNA reads as follows: TGTGCCAGGACCGGGACAGGAGTCTACGAGCAGTACTTC.